A few counts support the clone carrying this TCR beta chain. Unique molecular identifiers were incorporated when the TCRbeta library was constructed. TCRdb recomputed calls from the PCR reads with MiXCR, one row per CDR3 protein. The data contain approximately 640,000 distinct CDR3 sequences, approximately 17% of them singletons. The sample is drawn from a study of T-cell reconstitution after alpha-beta-depleted transplantation in children. Germline CDR1 and CDR2: MGHDK and SYGVNS. CDR3 size: 14 residues. V lost 0 bases to trimming and J lost 5 bases, with 10 bases between them. Specimen: PBMCs from the stem cell graft donor, collected from the stem cell graft. This chain uses TRBV25-1 with TRBJ2-5; D is unclear. The TCR sequence derives from a human donor who donated a stem cell graft to a child with acute myeloid leukemia. In DNA form, the CDR3 reads TGTGCCAGCAGTGAATATGCCGGGTCGGAGACCCAGTACTTC. Its protein is CASSEYAGSETQYF.